This is a list of T cell receptor beta chains from one sample in a study of T cells in Graves' hyperthyroidism and ophthalmopathy. TCRdb independently ran MiXCR on the multiplex PCR reads; one entry per CDR3 protein. Found here are about 620,000 distinct CDR3 sequences, 15% to 20% of them singletons; the top ten hold approximately 3.8%. Input material: blood. The receptor set was obtained from a woman in her 30s with Graves' hyperthyroidism. The CDR3 runs from the conserved cysteine through the conserved F or W. Fields, in order: D gene, V gene, CDR3 length, J gene, clone size, CDR3 protein, CDR3 DNA. A D gene is named only where the DNA matches it firmly. Expanded clones get a size class; other rows say once, few or many, or leave the size out.

D: TRBD1; V: TRBV19; length: 15; J: TRBJ2-7; size: .; CDR3: CASSIPGQGTYEQYF; DNA: TGTGCCAGTAGTATCCCGGGACAGGGAACCTACGAGCAGTACTTC
D: .; V: TRBV2; length: 16; J: TRBJ1-3; size: few; CDR3: CASSLYGGLSGNTIYF; DNA: TGTGCCAGCAGCCTTTATGGGGGGCTCTCTGGAAACACCATATATTTT
D: TRBD2; V: TRBV9; length: 16; J: TRBJ2-1; size: few; CDR3: CASSAASGPSYNEQFF; DNA: TGTGCCAGCAGCGCCGCTAGCGGGCCTTCCTACAATGAGCAGTTCTTC
D: TRBD2; V: TRBV18; length: 16; J: TRBJ2-2; size: few; CDR3: CASSPSGSMDTGELFF; DNA: TGTGCCAGCTCACCAAGCGGGAGTATGGACACCGGGGAGCTGTTTTTT
D: .; V: TRBV12-5; length: 12; J: TRBJ1-1; size: many; CDR3: CAGLTLEAEAFF; DNA: TGTGCTGGACTAACCCTGGAAGCTGAAGCTTTCTTT
D: TRBD1; V: TRBV7-2; length: 14; J: TRBJ2-7; size: .; CDR3: CASSYRQGAYEQYF; DNA: TGTGCCAGCAGCTACCGACAGGGGGCGTACGAGCAGTACTTC
D: TRBD2; V: TRBV6-1; length: 14; J: TRBJ2-3; size: many; CDR3: CASSNSGSADTQYF; DNA: TGTGCCAGCAGTAATAGCGGGAGTGCAGATACGCAGTATTTT
D: .; V: TRBV30; length: 12; J: TRBJ2-2; size: many; CDR3: CAATVNTGELFF; DNA: TGTGCTGCGACAGTGAACACCGGGGAGCTGTTTTTT
D: TRBD1; V: TRBV7-2; length: 15; J: TRBJ1-5; size: many; CDR3: CASSSQTGHRQPQHF; DNA: TGTGCCAGCAGCTCCCAGACAGGGCACAGGCAGCCCCAGCATTTT
D: TRBD1; V: TRBV6-1; length: 15; J: TRBJ2-1; size: .; CDR3: CASRTGGQGSTEQFF; DNA: TGTGCCAGCAGAACTGGAGGACAGGGGAGTACTGAGCAGTTCTTC
D: TRBD1; V: TRBV7-9; length: 17; J: TRBJ1-6; size: few; CDR3: CASSLKWAGQGNSPLHF; DNA: TGTGCCAGCAGCTTGAAATGGGCGGGACAGGGGAATTCACCCCTCCACTTT
D: .; V: TRBV12-3/TRBV12-4; length: 14; J: TRBJ2-2; size: few; CDR3: CASTLLANTGELFF; DNA: TGTGCCAGCACCCTCCTCGCGAACACCGGGGAGCTGTTTTTT
D: .; V: TRBV5-1; length: 15; J: TRBJ1-4; size: few; CDR3: CASRTTGSRNEKLFF; DNA: TGCGCCAGCAGAACCACAGGGTCCCGTAATGAAAAACTGTTTTTT
D: .; V: TRBV20-1; length: 11; J: TRBJ2-7; size: .; CDR3: CSAGSSYEQYF; DNA: TGCAGTGCCGGTAGCTCCTACGAGCAGTACTTC
D: .; V: TRBV3-1; length: 15; J: TRBJ1-4; size: .; CDR3: CASSHKGRGGEKLFF; DNA: TGTGCCAGCAGCCACAAGGGGAGGGGAGGCGAAAAACTGTTTTTT
D: TRBD2; V: TRBV25-1; length: 16; J: TRBJ2-7; size: many; CDR3: CASSELEVAGAYEQYF; DNA: TGTGCCAGCAGTGAATTAGAGGTAGCGGGAGCCTACGAGCAGTACTTC
D: .; V: TRBV10-1; length: 19; J: TRBJ2-7; size: many; CDR3: CASSERDSKSPRSSHEQYF; DNA: TGCGCCAGCAGTGAACGGGACTCCAAATCCCCTAGGAGTAGTCACGAGCAGTACTTC
D: TRBD2; V: TRBV28; length: 15; J: TRBJ2-1; size: many; CDR3: CASSLWTSGYNEQFF; DNA: TGTGCCAGCAGTTTATGGACTAGCGGATACAATGAGCAGTTCTTC
D: .; V: TRBV29-1; length: 13; J: TRBJ2-7; size: few; CDR3: CSVKDTRVYEQYF; DNA: TGCAGCGTTAAGGACACGAGAGTCTACGAGCAGTACTTC
D: .; V: TRBV12-3/TRBV12-4; length: 12; J: TRBJ1-2; size: many; CDR3: CASSPDGDGYTF; DNA: TGTGCCAGCAGTCCTGACGGTGATGGCTACACCTTC
D: .; V: TRBV4-1; length: 16; J: TRBJ2-3; size: .; CDR3: CASSQVPREVPDTQYF; DNA: TGCGCCAGCAGCCAAGTTCCGAGGGAGGTCCCAGATACGCAGTATTTT
D: .; V: TRBV7-3; length: 13; J: TRBJ2-1; size: many; CDR3: CASSIQGDNEQFF; DNA: TGTGCCAGCAGCATTCAGGGAGACAATGAGCAGTTCTTC
D: TRBD2; V: TRBV25-1; length: 15; J: TRBJ2-5; size: many; CDR3: CASSEYAGVLETQYF; DNA: TGTGCCAGCAGTGAATATGCGGGAGTTTTAGAGACCCAGTACTTC
D: TRBD1; V: TRBV28; length: 14; J: TRBJ1-5; size: many; CDR3: CASSRDSINQPQHF; DNA: TGTGCCAGCAGTAGGGACAGTATCAATCAGCCCCAGCATTTT
D: TRBD1; V: TRBV5-1; length: 13; J: TRBJ2-7; size: .; CDR3: CASSANRGYEQYF; DNA: TGCGCCAGCAGCGCTAACAGGGGTTACGAGCAGTACTTC
D: TRBD2; V: TRBV20-1; length: 17; J: TRBJ2-7; size: .; CDR3: CSARRIVTSGSGYEQYF; DNA: TGCAGTGCGAGGAGAATAGTGACTAGCGGGAGTGGTTACGAGCAGTACTTC
D: TRBD2; V: TRBV6-2/TRBV6-3; length: 16; J: TRBJ2-3; size: once; CDR3: CASSQTSGIGADTQYF; DNA: TGTGCCAGCAGCCAGACTAGCGGGATAGGGGCAGATACGCAGTATTTT
D: TRBD1; V: TRBV20-1; length: 14; J: TRBJ1-1; size: few; CDR3: CSAADRVTNTEAFF; DNA: TGCAGTGCCGCCGACAGGGTCACGAACACTGAAGCTTTCTTT
D: .; V: TRBV6-1; length: 14; J: TRBJ2-7; size: many; CDR3: CASSEWQFSYEQYF; DNA: TGTGCCAGCAGTGAGTGGCAATTCTCCTACGAGCAGTACTTC
D: TRBD2; V: TRBV3-1; length: 17; J: TRBJ2-5; size: few; CDR3: CASSLRLTSGIEETQYF; DNA: TGTGCCAGCAGCCTACGACTGACTAGCGGGATAGAAGAGACCCAGTACTTC
D: TRBD2; V: TRBV4-1; length: 16; J: TRBJ2-4; size: .; CDR3: CASSHRAGGLADIQYF; DNA: TGCGCCAGCAGCCATCGGGCGGGAGGGCTCGCGGACATTCAGTACTTC
D: .; V: TRBV11-3; length: 12; J: TRBJ1-2; size: many; CDR3: CASSSGMYGYTF; DNA: TGTGCCAGCAGCTCAGGGATGTATGGCTACACCTTC
D: TRBD2; V: TRBV7-2; length: 17; J: TRBJ2-1; size: many; CDR3: CASSPKASGSILGEQFF; DNA: TGTGCCAGCAGCCCTAAGGCTAGCGGGAGTATCTTGGGTGAGCAGTTCTTC
D: .; V: TRBV9; length: 15; J: TRBJ1-2; size: many; CDR3: CASSSYRQPSYGYTF; DNA: TGTGCCAGCAGCTCATACAGACAGCCCTCTTATGGCTACACCTTC
D: .; V: TRBV3-1; length: 13; J: TRBJ1-1; size: many; CDR3: CASSHGFTFEAFF; DNA: TGTGCCAGCAGCCATGGGTTTACTTTCGAAGCTTTCTTT
D: .; V: TRBV9; length: 14; J: TRBJ2-1; size: .; CDR3: CASSVDEGSHEQFF; DNA: TGTGCCAGCAGCGTAGATGAAGGTTCGCATGAGCAGTTCTTC
D: .; V: TRBV30; length: 12; J: TRBJ1-2; size: many; CDR3: CAWSVNRWGYTF; DNA: TGTGCCTGGAGTGTAAACCGGTGGGGCTACACCTTC
D: .; V: TRBV7-9; length: 13; J: TRBJ1-1; size: many; CDR3: CASINRPNTEAFF; DNA: TGTGCCAGCATCAACAGACCGAACACTGAAGCTTTCTTT
D: .; V: TRBV28; length: 15; J: TRBJ2-1; size: many; CDR3: CASSPGAGRGNEQFF; DNA: TGTGCCAGCAGTCCCGGGGCCGGAAGAGGCAATGAGCAGTTCTTC
D: .; V: TRBV7-2; length: 16; J: TRBJ1-3; size: .; CDR3: CASSLGRRTSGNTIYF; DNA: TGTGCCAGCAGCTTAGGTAGGAGGACCTCTGGAAACACCATATATTTT